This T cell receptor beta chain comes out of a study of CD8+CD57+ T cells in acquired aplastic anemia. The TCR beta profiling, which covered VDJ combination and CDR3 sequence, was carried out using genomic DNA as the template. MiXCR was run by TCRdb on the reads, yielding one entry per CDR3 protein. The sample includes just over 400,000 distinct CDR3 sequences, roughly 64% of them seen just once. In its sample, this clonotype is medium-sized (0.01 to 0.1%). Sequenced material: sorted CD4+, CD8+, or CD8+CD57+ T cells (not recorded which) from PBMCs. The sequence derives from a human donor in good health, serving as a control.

The CDR3 spells CASSQSEVGRSSPLHF. DNA of the CDR3: TGTGCCAGCAGCCAATCCGAGGTAGGGCGTTCTTCACCCCTCCACTTT. The chain links TRBV4-2 to TRBJ1-6, with D uncertain. Germline values: CDR1 LGHNA, CDR2 YNFKEQ. The length of the CDR3 is 16 residues. Trimming shortened V by 2 bases and J by 9 bases, and 17 bases separated the two germline ends.